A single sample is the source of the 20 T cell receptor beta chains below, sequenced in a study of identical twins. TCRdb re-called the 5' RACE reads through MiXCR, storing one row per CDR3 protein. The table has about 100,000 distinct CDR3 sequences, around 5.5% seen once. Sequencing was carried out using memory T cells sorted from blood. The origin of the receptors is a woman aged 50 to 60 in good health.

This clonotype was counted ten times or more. CDR3: CASAKGQWNTEAFF. CDR3 nucleotides: TGTGCCAGCGCAAAGGGACAGTGGAACACTGAAGCTTTCTTT. V gene TRBV19 combines with J gene TRBJ1-1, with 7 bases that match TRBD1. V lost 9 bases, J lost 1 base, and 8 bases stayed unmatched. The CDR3 spans 14 residues. Per germline, CDR1 LNHDA and CDR2 SQIVND (reference sequence).

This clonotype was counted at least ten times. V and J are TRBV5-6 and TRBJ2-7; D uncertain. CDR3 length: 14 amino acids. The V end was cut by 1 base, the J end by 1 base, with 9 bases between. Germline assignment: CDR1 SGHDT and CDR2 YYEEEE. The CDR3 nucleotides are TGTGCCAGCAGCTTGCGTCATCAGTCCTACGAGCAGTACTTC. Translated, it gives CASSLRHQSYEQYF.

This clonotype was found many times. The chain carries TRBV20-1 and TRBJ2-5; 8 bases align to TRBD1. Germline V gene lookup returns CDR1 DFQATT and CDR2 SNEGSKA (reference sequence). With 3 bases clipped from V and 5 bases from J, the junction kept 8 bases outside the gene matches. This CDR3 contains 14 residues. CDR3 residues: CSASIRTGTETQYF. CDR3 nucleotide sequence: TGCAGTGCTAGCATCCGGACAGGGACGGAGACCCAGTACTTC.

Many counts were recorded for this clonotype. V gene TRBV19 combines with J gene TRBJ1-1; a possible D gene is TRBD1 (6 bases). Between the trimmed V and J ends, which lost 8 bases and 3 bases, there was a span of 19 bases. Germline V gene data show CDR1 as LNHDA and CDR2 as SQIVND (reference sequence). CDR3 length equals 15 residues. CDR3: CASLSRGNGDTEAFF. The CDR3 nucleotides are TGTGCCAGTTTATCGAGGGGGAATGGGGACACTGAAGCTTTCTTT.

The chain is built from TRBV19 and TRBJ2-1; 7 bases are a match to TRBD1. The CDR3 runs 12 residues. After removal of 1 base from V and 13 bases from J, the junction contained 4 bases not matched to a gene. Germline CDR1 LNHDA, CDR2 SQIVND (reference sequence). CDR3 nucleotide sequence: TGTGCCAGTAGTATAGGGGGGACAGATCAGTTCTTC. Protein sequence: CASSIGGTDQFF.

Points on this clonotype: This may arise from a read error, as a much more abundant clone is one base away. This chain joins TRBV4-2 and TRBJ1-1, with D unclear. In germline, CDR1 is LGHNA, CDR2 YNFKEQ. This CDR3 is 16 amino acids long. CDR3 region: CASGQAFRVSFDEAFF. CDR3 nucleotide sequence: TGTGCCAGCGGCCAAGCATTTAGGGTATCTTTTGATGAAGCTTTCTTT.

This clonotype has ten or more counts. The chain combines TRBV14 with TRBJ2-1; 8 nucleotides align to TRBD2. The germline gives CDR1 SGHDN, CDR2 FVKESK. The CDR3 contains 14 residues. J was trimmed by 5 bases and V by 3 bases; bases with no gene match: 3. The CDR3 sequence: CASSHLLADNEQFF. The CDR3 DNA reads TGTGCCAGCAGCCACCTACTAGCGGACAATGAGCAGTTCTTC.

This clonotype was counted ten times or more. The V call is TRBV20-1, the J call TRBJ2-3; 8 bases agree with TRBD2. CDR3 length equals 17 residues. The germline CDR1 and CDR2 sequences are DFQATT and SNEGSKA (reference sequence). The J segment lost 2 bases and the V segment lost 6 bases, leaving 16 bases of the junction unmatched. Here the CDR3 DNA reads TGCAGTGCCGCCCTGATGTGGGCGGGAGGCCCCACAGATACGCAGTATTTT. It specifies CSAALMWAGGPTDTQYF.

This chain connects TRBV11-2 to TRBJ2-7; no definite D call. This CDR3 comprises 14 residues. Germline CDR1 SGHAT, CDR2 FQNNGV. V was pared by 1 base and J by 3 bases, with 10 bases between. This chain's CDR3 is CASSLAIIGYEQYF. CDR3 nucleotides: TGTGCCAGCAGCTTAGCCATAATAGGCTACGAGCAGTACTTC.

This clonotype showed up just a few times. The CDR3 spells CASNSGLDNSPLHF. The CDR3 bases are TGTGCCAGCAATTCTGGGTTGGATAATTCACCCCTCCACTTT. The chain combines TRBV12-3 or TRBV12-4 with TRBJ1-6, with no clear D. The CDR3 runs 14 residues. V was trimmed by 7 bases and J by 5 bases, leaving 12 bases between them.

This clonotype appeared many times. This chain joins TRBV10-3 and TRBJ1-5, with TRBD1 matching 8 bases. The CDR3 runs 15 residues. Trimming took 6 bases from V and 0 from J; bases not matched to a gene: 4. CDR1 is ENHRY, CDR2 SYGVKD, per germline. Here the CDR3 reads CAISSGGLSNQPQHF. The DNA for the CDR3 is TGTGCCATCAGCTCAGGGGGCCTTAGCAATCAGCCCCAGCATTTT.

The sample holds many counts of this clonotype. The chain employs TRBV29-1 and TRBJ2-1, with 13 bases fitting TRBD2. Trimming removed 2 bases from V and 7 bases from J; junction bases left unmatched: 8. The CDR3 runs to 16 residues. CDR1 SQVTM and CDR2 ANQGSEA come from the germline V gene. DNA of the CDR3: TGCAGCGTTGAACGGACTAGCGGGAGCTGGAGGAATGAGCAGTTCTTC. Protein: CSVERTSGSWRNEQFF.

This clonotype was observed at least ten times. The CDR3 region has the DNA TGTGCCAGCAGTTTAGGCGGGAGGGGCGCAGAGACCCAGTACTTC. Translating it yields CASSLGGRGAETQYF. The V gene is TRBV12-3 or TRBV12-4, the J gene TRBJ2-5; 9 nucleotides agree with TRBD2. J lost 4 bases, V lost 1 base, and 4 bases had no gene match. There are 15 residues in the CDR3.

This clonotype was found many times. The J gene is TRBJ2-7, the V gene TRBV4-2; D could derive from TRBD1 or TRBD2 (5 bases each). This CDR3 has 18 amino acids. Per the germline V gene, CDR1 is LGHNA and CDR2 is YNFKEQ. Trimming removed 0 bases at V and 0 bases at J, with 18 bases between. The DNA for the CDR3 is TGTGCCAGCAGCCAAGATTCTGGGGGAGTAGACTTCTCCTACGAGCAGTACGTC. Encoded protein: CASSQDSGGVDFSYEQYV.

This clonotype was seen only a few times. Here the CDR3 DNA reads TGTGCCAGCAGCAAACGCGGGAAGAACACCGGGGAGCTGTTTTTT. Its protein product is CASSKRGKNTGELFF. The chain has TRBV21-1 and TRBJ2-2. TRBV21-1 is recorded as a pseudogene. This CDR3 is 15 amino acids long.

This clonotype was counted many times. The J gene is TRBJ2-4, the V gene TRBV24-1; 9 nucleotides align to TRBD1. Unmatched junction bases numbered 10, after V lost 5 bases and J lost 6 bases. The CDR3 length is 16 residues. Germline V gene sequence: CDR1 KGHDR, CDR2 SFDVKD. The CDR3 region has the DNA TGTGCCACCAGTGGCGGGACAGGGAGATCGGGAAACATTCAGTACTTC. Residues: CATSGGTGRSGNIQYF.

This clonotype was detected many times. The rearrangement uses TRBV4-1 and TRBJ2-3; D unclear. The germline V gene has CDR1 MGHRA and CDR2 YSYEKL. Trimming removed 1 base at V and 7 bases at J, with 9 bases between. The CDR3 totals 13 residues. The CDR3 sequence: CASSQVPAYTQYF. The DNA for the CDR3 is TGCGCCAGCAGCCAAGTCCCAGCGTATACGCAGTATTTT.

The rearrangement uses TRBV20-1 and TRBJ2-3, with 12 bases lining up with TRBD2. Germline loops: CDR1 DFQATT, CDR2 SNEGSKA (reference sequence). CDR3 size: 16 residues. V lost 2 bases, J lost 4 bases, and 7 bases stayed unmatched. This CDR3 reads CSARLLAGGPADTQYF. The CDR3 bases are TGCAGTGCTAGACTTCTAGCGGGAGGGCCCGCAGATACGCAGTATTTT.

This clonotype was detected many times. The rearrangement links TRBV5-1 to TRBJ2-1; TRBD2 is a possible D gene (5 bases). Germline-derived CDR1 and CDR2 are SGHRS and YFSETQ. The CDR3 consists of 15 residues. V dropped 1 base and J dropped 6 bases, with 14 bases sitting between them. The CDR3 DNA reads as TGCGCCAGCAGCTTGCGAATAGCGCGCTCCAATGAGCAGTTCTTC. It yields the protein CASSLRIARSNEQFF. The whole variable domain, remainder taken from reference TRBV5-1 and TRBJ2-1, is KAGVTQTPRYLIKTRGQQVTLSCSPISGHRSVSWYQQTPGQGLQFLFEYFSETQRNKGNFPGRFSGRQFSNSRSEMNVSTLELGDSALYLCASSLRIARSNEQFFGPGTRLTVL.

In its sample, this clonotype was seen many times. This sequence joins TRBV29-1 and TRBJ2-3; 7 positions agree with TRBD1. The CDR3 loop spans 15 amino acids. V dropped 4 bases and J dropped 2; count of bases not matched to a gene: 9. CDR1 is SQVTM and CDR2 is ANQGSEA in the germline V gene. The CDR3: CSVVTGQWDTDTQYF. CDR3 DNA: TGCAGCGTTGTGACAGGGCAGTGGGACACAGATACGCAGTATTTT.